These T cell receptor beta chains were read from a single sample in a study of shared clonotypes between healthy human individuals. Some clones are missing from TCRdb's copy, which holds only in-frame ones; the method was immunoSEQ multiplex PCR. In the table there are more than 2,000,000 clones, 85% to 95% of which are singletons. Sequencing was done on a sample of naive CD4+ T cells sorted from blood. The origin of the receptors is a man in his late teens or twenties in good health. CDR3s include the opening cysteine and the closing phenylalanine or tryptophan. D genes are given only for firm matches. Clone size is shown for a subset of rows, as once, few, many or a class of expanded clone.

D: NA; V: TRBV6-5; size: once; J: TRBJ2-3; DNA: TGTGCCAGCAATGCCCGGGCCCTCAACACAGATACGCAGTATTTT; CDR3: CASNARALNTDTQYF
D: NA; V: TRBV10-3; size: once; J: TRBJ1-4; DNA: TGTGCCATCAGCCCAGGCAGGGGCGCAACTAATGAAAAACTGTTTTTT; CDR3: CAISPGRGATNEKLFF
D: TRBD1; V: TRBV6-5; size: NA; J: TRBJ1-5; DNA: TGTGCCAGCAGTTACGGACAGGATAGCAATCAGCCCCAGCATTTT; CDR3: CASSYGQDSNQPQHF
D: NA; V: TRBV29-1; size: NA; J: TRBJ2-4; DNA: TGCAGCACACGGGGTGGTCTGGACAACATTCAGTACTTC; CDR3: CSTRGGLDNIQYF
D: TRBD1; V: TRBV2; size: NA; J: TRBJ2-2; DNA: TGTGCCAGCAGTGGACAGGGGCCCGGGGAGCTGTTTTTT; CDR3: CASSGQGPGELFF
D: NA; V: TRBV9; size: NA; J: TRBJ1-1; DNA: TGTGCCAGCAGCGTCGTAGGGGGGGCCAGCACTGAAGCTTTCTTT; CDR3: CASSVVGGASTEAFF
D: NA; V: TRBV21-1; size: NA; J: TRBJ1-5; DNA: TGTGCCAGCAGGGTCTTATTAGCTACTTGGCATCATCAGCCCCAGCATTTT; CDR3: CASRVLLATWHHQPQHF
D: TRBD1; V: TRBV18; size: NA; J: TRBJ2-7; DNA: TGTGCCAGCTCACCGCGACAGGGTCCGGACTACGAGCAGTACTTC; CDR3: CASSPRQGPDYEQYF
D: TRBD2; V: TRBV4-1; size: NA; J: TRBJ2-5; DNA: TGCGCCAGCAGCCAATTGGGGACTAGCGGGCTGGCCCAAGAGACCCAGTACTTC; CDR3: CASSQLGTSGLAQETQYF
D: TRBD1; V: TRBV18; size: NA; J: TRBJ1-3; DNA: TGTGCCAGCTCACCACTTGGGACAGGCTCTGGAAACACCATATATTTT; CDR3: CASSPLGTGSGNTIYF
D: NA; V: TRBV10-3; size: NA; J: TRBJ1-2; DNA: TGTGCCATCAGTGAGTCTCCGGACAGACGAGCCTATGGCTACACCTTC; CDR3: CAISESPDRRAYGYTF
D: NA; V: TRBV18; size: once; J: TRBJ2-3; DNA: TGTGCCAGCTCACCACGGCCACTACTCGGGTTGTTATATCCAAACACAGATACGCAGTATTTT; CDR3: CASSPRPLLGLLYPNTDTQYF
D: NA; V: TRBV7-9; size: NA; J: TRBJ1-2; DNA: TGTGCCAGCAGCTTGATGCAGATCTTGGAGGGCTACACCTTC; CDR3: CASSLMQILEGYTF
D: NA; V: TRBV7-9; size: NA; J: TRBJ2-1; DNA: TGTGCCAGCAGCTTTCCGGGCTATGAGCAGTTCTTC; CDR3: CASSFPGYEQFF
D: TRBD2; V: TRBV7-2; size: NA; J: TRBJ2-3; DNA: TGTGCCAGCAGCTCGGGACTAGCGGGAGGGGGAGATACGCAGTATTTT; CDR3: CASSSGLAGGGDTQYF
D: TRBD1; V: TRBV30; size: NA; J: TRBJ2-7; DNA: TGTGCCTGGAGGCTACAGGGGATTTCCTACGAGCAGTACTTC; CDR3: CAWRLQGISYEQYF
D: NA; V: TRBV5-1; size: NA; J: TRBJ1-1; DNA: TGCGCCAGCAGACGGACCGAGGGGTTGGACACTGAAGCTTTCTTT; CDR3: CASRRTEGLDTEAFF
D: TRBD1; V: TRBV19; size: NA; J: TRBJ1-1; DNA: TGTGCCAGTAGCCTGGGACAGCTTCCCCCCCAGGGCACTGAAGCTTTCTTT; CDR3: CASSLGQLPPQGTEAFF
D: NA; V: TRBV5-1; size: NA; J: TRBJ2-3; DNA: TGCGCCAGCGCCGTGGACAGAATCACAGATACGCAGTATTTT; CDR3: CASAVDRITDTQYF
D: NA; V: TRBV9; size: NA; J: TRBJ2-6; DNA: TGTGCCAGCAGCGCGCGGGCAGGAGTGGCCAACGTCCTGACTTTC; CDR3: CASSARAGVANVLTF
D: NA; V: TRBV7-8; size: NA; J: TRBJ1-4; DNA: TGTGCCAGCAGCCCGCGGGGGGGAGGTGATGAAAAACTGTTTTTT; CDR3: CASSPRGGGDEKLFF
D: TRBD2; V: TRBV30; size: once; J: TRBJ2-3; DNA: TGTGCCTGGAGTGTAAAGAGGACTAGCGGGAGCCCAGATACGCAGTATTTT; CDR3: CAWSVKRTSGSPDTQYF
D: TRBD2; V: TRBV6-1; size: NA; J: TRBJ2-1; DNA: TGTGCCAGCAGTGTCGGGTTGGCTAGCGGGGGTTCTGAGCAGTTCTTC; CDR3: CASSVGLASGGSEQFF
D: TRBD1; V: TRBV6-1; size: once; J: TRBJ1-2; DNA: TGTGCCGGACTTAGGGGGCTCGATGGCTACACCTTC; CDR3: CAGLRGLDGYTF
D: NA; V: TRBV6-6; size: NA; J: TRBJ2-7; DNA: TGTGCCAGCAGTCGGACGGGATTAAGCTCCTACGAGCAGTACTTC; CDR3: CASSRTGLSSYEQYF
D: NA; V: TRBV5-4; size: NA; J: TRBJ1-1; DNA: TGTGCCAGCAGGGTAGGTGTTTCGGCGAACACTGAAGCTTTCTTT; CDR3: CASRVGVSANTEAFF
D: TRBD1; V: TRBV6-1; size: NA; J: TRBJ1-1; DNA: TGTGCCAGCACAACACAGGGGGTAGACACTGAAGCTTTCTTT; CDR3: CASTTQGVDTEAFF
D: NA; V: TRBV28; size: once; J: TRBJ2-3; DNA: TGTGCCAGCACCTTTTCTCGGGCCAGGGTCGGGGATACGCAGTATTTT; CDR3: CASTFSRARVGDTQYF
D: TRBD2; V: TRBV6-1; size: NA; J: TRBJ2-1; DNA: TGTGCCAGCATCAGCGGGGGAGTTAATGAGCAGTTCTTC; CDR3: CASISGGVNEQFF
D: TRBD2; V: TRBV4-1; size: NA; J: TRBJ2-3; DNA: TGCGCCAGCAGCCGAGTAGCGGGAACGACAGATACGCAGTATTTT; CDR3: CASSRVAGTTDTQYF
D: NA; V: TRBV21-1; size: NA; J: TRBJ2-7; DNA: TGTGCCAGCAGCAAGGGGGAGCAGTACTTC; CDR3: CASSKGEQYF
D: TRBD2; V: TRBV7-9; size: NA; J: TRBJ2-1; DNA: TGTGCCAGCAGCTCCTACCCCGGGAGGGATAATGAGCAGTTCTTC; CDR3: CASSSYPGRDNEQFF
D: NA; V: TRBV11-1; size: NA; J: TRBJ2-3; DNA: TGTGCCAGCAGCTTAGATGGGACGAGTACAGATACGCAGTATTTT; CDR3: CASSLDGTSTDTQYF
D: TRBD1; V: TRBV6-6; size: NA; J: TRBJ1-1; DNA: TGTGCCAGCAGCCTCGGGACAGGTGAAGCTTTCTTT; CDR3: CASSLGTGEAFF
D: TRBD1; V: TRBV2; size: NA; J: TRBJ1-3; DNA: TGTGCCAGCAGTGAATACAAACAGGGGGCTGGAAACACCATATATTTT; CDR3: CASSEYKQGAGNTIYF
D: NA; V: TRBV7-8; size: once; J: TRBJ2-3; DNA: TGTGCCAGCAGCGTCTCGGTAGATACGCAGTATTTT; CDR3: CASSVSVDTQYF
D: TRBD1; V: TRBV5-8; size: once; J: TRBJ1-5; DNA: TGTGCCAGCAGCTCGCACGACAGGGTTGGAAGCAATCAGCCCCAGCATTTT; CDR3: CASSSHDRVGSNQPQHF
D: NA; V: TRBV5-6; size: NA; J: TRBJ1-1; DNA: TGTGCCAGCAGCTCCCAATCCCCTCTCGTCATGAACACTGAAGCTTTCTTT; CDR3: CASSSQSPLVMNTEAFF
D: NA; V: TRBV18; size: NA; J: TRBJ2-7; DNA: TGTGCCAGCTCACCACCCCAGGCCCGGGCCGAGCAGTACTTC; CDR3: CASSPPQARAEQYF
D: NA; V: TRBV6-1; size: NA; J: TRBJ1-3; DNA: TGTGCCAGCAGTGAATCTGCCACAGGTAGAAACACCATATATTTT; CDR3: CASSESATGRNTIYF
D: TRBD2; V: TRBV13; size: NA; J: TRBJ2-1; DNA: TGTGCCAGCAGCTCAACTAGCGATGTCTACAATGAGCAGTTCTTC; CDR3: CASSSTSDVYNEQFF
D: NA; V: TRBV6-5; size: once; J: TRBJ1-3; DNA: TGTGCCAGCAGTTACGGGGGCAACTCTGGAAACACCATATATTTT; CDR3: CASSYGGNSGNTIYF
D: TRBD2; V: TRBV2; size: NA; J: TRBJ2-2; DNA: TGTGCCAGCAGTGAAAGCGGGAAGAACACCGGGGAGCTGTTTTTT; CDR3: CASSESGKNTGELFF
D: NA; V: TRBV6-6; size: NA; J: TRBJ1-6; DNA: TGTGCCAGCGTGAGGGCCCGGACTGGTTCACCCCTCCACTTT; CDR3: CASVRARTGSPLHF
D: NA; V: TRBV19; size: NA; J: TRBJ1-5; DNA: TGTGCCAGTAGTATAGGGGAAGGGAGGAATAATCAGCCCCAGCATTTT; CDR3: CASSIGEGRNNQPQHF
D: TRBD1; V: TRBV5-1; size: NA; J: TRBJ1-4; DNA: TGCGCCAGCAGCCCCGGAGGGACAGCTTCTGAAAAACTGTTTTTT; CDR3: CASSPGGTASEKLFF
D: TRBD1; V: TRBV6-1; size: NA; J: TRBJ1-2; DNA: TGTGCCAGCAGTTCCCGGGACAGGGGTGGGAATGGCTACACCTTC; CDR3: CASSSRDRGGNGYTF
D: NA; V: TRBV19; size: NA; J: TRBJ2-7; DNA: TGTGCCAGTAGTATCGGTGGCGGCTTGAGCTCCTACGAGCAGTACTTC; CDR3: CASSIGGGLSSYEQYF
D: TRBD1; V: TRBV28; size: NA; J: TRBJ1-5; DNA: TGTGCCAGCATAGGACAGGCTTATAGCAATCAGCCCCAGCATTTT; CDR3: CASIGQAYSNQPQHF
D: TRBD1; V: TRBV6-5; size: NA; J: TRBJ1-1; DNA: TGTGCCAGCAGTTACTCGGGGACAGGGAGGACTGAAGCTTTCTTT; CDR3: CASSYSGTGRTEAFF
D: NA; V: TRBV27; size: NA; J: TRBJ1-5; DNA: TGTGCCAGCAGTTTTGGTGTTAATCAGCCCCAGCATTTT; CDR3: CASSFGVNQPQHF